This TCR beta chain is from a study of OX40 agonist ivuxolimab in advanced cancers. In the study overall: Ivuxolimab was an agonistic, fully human IgG2 monoclonal antibody directed against OX40 (CD134), a costimulatory receptor. Intravenous ivuxolimab was administered to patients every 2 weeks at six dose levels: 0.01, 0.1, 0.3, 1.5, 3 and 10 mg/kg. Of the approximately 50 dose-escalation patients, hepatocellular carcinoma was present in approximately 20, melanoma in around 15, renal cell carcinoma in 9 and head and neck cancer in 9. In the dose-escalation cohort, nearly 85% of patients were male, and the mean age was roughly 56 years with a range of roughly 23 to 79. Patients were allowed to have had prior anti-PD-1, anti-PD-L1 or anti-CTLA-4 therapy, and roughly two fifths of the dose-escalation patients had been treated with checkpoint inhibitors. Partial responses occurred in three dose-escalation patients, of whom one had hepatocellular carcinoma and two had cutaneous melanoma. Peripheral TCRbeta sequencing was intended to test whether TCR sequence diversity was altered and clonal T-cell expansion was caused by ivuxolimab. The paper describes the monotherapy dose-escalation part (N of about 52 patients) of the phase I trial of ivuxolimab.

Note on this clone: Its antigen remains unidentified. No much larger clonotype is one base removed from it; base qualities were not supplied.

The germline V gene gives CDR1 as KGHSH and CDR2 as LQKENI. V loses 3 bases of germline sequence and J loses 4 bases, and the interval between the two ends is 9 bases. Including the terminal cysteine and phenylalanine, the CDR3 comprises 13 residues. The CDR3 DNA has 39 bases and is translated from base 1. For sequencing of the TCRbeta CDR3 region, genomic DNA was extracted from the sorted cells. TCRbeta CDR3 regions were sequenced using the immunoSEQ Assay. Held by TCRdb, this immuneACCESS table contains in-frame sequences only and omits some clones. Under half of the omission traces to an unresolved V gene where checked; the cause of the rest is unknown. The sample table records 70,000 to 85,000 clones; 90% to 95% of these occur just once. 4.8% of the sample is in the top ten clones. Overall study results and their limits: On average, CD8+ T cells showed more expanded clones than CD4+ T cells after ivuxolimab. The antigen specificity of the peripheral T cells that underwent clonal expansion was not determined. Low levels of normalized T-cell clonal expansion were also seen in some patients who did not respond. In the 0.1-3.0 mg/kg groups, partial responders were among the patients with the lowest normalized peripheral clonal expansion, particularly in CD8+ T cells. At doses from 0.1 to 3.0 mg/kg, clonal expansion was seen in both CD4+ and CD8+ blood T cells between baseline and week 6.

Patients with autoimmune disease history or receiving systemic immunosuppression were excluded from the trial. In every dose cohort, peripheral blood was drawn for TCR sequencing at baseline, cycle 4 day 1, and cycle 7 day 1. The samples were drawn from a first-in-human, open-label, multicenter phase I dose-escalation trial of ivuxolimab. The trial enrolled adults with locally advanced or metastatic head and neck squamous cell, hepatocellular, melanoma or renal cell carcinoma. Before TCR sequencing, CD4+ T cells and CD8+ T cells were sorted from peripheral blood as separate populations. Sequencing used CD4+ or CD8+ T cells sorted from blood, obtained in a trial of the OX40 agonist ivuxolimab. This receptor was obtained from an adult with an advanced solid tumor such as melanoma, head and neck, liver or kidney cancer. The chain is encoded by TRBV18 joined to TRBJ1-1, and the D gene may be TRBD1, 5 bases matching. The CDR3 corresponds to CASSPGGVTEAFF. Here is the DNA: TGTGCCAGCTCACCGGGGGGGGTCACTGAAGCTTTCTTT.